The table lists the clone carrying this T cell receptor beta chain with many counts. This specimen belongs to a study of neurological immune-mediated disorders. The CDR3 spans 15 residues. Trimming cost V 5 bases and J 7 bases, with 20 bases left between them. Per the germline V gene, CDR1 is MDHEN and CDR2 is SYDVKM. MiXCR was run by TCRdb on the 5' RACE reads, yielding one entry per CDR3 protein. The data hold 75,000 to 85,000 distinct CDR3 sequences, with roughly 15% observed a single time. This receptor was taken from a woman between 40 and 50 years old in good health. V gene TRBV28 combines with J gene TRBJ2-5, with D maybe TRBD1 (6 bases). Sequencing was done on a sample of PBMCs. The CDR3: CASSPPVGAEGTQYF. The CDR3, as DNA: TGTGCCAGCAGTCCACCCGTGGGGGCCGAGGGGACCCAGTACTTC.